Presented here are 22 T cell receptor beta chains from one specimen sequenced in a study of Tregs in tolerant kidney transplant recipients. Here immunoSEQ multiplex PCR was the method, and the copy in TCRdb shows in-frame clones only, minus some. Here the sample spans roughly 64,000 clones, approximately 89% being singletons. The nonmyeloablative bone marrow transplants came from related graft donors, with transient mixed chimerism. The sample consisted of CD4+ T cells from blood (PBMCs), taken 6 months after the transplant. The receptors here all came from a human patient who received a combined kidney and bone marrow transplant. Some of the T cells may derive from the graft donor.

The chain uses TRBV2 and TRBJ2-1; perhaps TRBD1 as D (5 bases). Germline V CDR1 and CDR2: SNHLY, FYNNEI. The CDR3 is 15 amino acids. Trimming removed 5 bases from V and 0 bases from J, with 11 bases in between. CDR3 DNA sequence: TGTGCCAGCAGTACCGACAGTAGCTCCTACAATGAGCAGTTCTTC. Encoded protein: CASSTDSSSYNEQFF.

The J gene is TRBJ1-5, the V gene TRBV7-2; no clear D gene. V was shortened by 6 bases and J by 0 bases, with 6 bases between the two germline ends. The CDR3 is 13 residues long. Germline CDR1 is SGHTA and CDR2 is FQGNSA. CDR3: CASSTYSNQPQHF. The CDR3 DNA reads as TGTGCCAGCAGTACTTATAGCAATCAGCCCCAGCATTTT.

This clone was seen a few times. The CDR3 DNA is TGTGCCAGCAGCTTAACGCCTGCAGCGGGTCTGGGGGGGGAGACCCAGTACTTC. Translation: CASSLTPAAGLGGETQYF. The chain carries TRBV7-3 and TRBJ2-5; 7 nucleotides agree with TRBD2. Looked up from germline, CDR1 is SGHTA and CDR2 is FQGTGA. This CDR3 has 18 residues. V was pared by 0 bases and J by 5 bases, with 15 bases of the junction left unmatched. Together with reference TRBV7-3 and TRBJ2-5, the CDR3 gives the full variable domain: GAGVSQTPSNKVTEKGKYVELRCDPISGHTALYWYRQSLGQGPEFLIYFQGTGAADDSGLPNDRFFAVRPEGSVSTLKIQRTERGDSAVYLCASSLTPAAGLGGETQYFGPGTRLLVL.

The genes are TRBV6-5 and TRBJ2-7; TRBD2 agrees at 12 bases. The junction had 5 bases not matched to a gene; V was cut back by 4 bases and J by 4 bases. The CDR3 runs 15 residues. CDR1 and CDR2 (germline): MNHEY, SVGAGI. The chain's CDR3 is CASSSTSGRGYEQYF. The DNA for the CDR3 is TGTGCCAGCAGTTCGACTAGCGGGAGAGGGTACGAGCAGTACTTC.

This clone was detected only once. The gene calls are TRBV7-8 and TRBJ1-2, with D unclear. The V and J ends lost 3 bases and 7 bases respectively, with 18 bases between them. Germline V gives CDR1 SGHVS, CDR2 FQNEAQ. The length of the CDR3 is 15 residues. The CDR3 region has the DNA TGTGCCAGCAGCTTGGATCGCTCATTGGCGGGTGGCTACACCTTC. The encoded protein is CASSLDRSLAGGYTF.

The V gene is TRBV4-3, the J gene TRBJ1-1, with D perhaps TRBD1 (5 bases). V dropped 2 bases and J dropped 4 bases, with 14 bases sitting between them. This CDR3 contains 15 residues. The germline V gene encodes CDR1 LGHNA and CDR2 YSLEER. The CDR3 loop is CASSQQRGWGTEAFF. The CDR3 bases are TGCGCCAGCAGCCAACAAAGGGGTTGGGGCACTGAAGCTTTCTTT.

The chain recombines TRBV19 with TRBJ1-1; D perhaps matches TRBD1 (5 bases). The CDR3 runs to 14 residues. Deletions cut 7 bases from V and 4 bases from J, with 16 bases between. The germline V gene encodes CDR1 LNHDA and CDR2 SQIVND (reference sequence). For the CDR3, the DNA is TGTGCCAGTAAGATTAGGGGTAGTGGCACTGAAGCTTTCTTT. Translation gives CASKIRGSGTEAFF. The full variable domain, completed using reference TRBV19 and TRBJ1-1, is DGGITQSPKYLFRKEGQNVTLSCEQNLNHDAMYWYRQDPGQGLRLIYYSQIVNDFQKGDIAEGYSVSREKKESFPLTVTSAQKNPTAFYLCASKIRGSGTEAFFGQGTRLTVV.

V is TRBV4-1 and J is TRBJ2-1, with 10 bases that match TRBD2. V lost 4 bases to trimming and J lost 5 bases; unmatched junction nucleotides: 8. Germline V lookup: CDR1 MGHRA, CDR2 YSYEKL. This CDR3 comprises 16 residues. CDR3 nucleotide sequence: TGCGCCAGCAGCCCCCCCGGGACTAGCGAGCACAATGAGCAGTTCTTC. This gives the protein CASSPPGTSEHNEQFF.

This clone was detected only once. The chain couples TRBV5-6 to TRBJ2-1, with 9 bases lining up with TRBD2. In germline, CDR1 is SGHDT, CDR2 YYEEEE. The junction had 5 bases not matched to a gene; V was cut back by 3 bases and J by 4 bases. The CDR3 loop spans 15 amino acids. The CDR3: CASSSGGGGYNEQFF. The CDR3 DNA is TGTGCCAGCAGCTCCGGCGGGGGGGGGTACAATGAGCAGTTCTTC.

The rearrangement links TRBV10-3 to TRBJ2-1; 9 nucleotides agree with TRBD2. The length of the CDR3 is 16 residues. Germline lookup yields CDR1 ENHRY and CDR2 SYGVKD. Losses at the gene ends were 6 bases for V and 5 bases for J; bases not matched to a gene: 11. The CDR3 coding sequence is TGTGCCATCAGCGGCCTTGGCGGGAGGGAGGACAATGAGCAGTTCTTC. Translation gives CAISGLGGREDNEQFF.

This rearrangement joins TRBV11-2 to TRBJ1-1; D is perhaps TRBD1 (5 bases). V gave up 3 bases and J gave up 4 bases, with 9 bases separating them. Germline CDR1 SGHAT, CDR2 FQNNGV. The CDR3 length is 13 residues. CDR3 sequence reads: CASSFSGLTEAFF. DNA for the CDR3: TGTGCCAGCAGCTTTTCAGGGCTCACTGAAGCTTTCTTT.

This chain links TRBV30 with TRBJ1-1, with TRBD1 matching over 10 bases. CDR1 and CDR2 (germline): GTSNPN, SVGIG (reference sequence). The CDR3 is 13 amino acids. V lost 3 bases to trimming and J lost 9 bases; unmatched junction nucleotides: 7. CDR3 DNA: TGTGCCTGGAGATGGACAGGGGGAATGAAAGCTTTCTTT. Its translation: CAWRWTGGMKAFF.

This rearrangement joins TRBV11-1 to TRBJ2-5; D unresolved. Germline assignment: CDR1 SGHAT and CDR2 FQDESV (reference sequence). V gave up 4 bases and J gave up 2 bases, with 11 bases separating them. The CDR3 is 14 residues long. The CDR3 DNA reads TGTGCCAGCAGCTCCCGGGTACGTCAAGAGACCCAGTACTTC. This encodes CASSSRVRQETQYF.

In its sample, this clone was seen once. The V call is TRBV2, the J call TRBJ1-2; TRBD1 might be the D (5 bases). Germline CDR1 is SNHLY and CDR2 is FYNNEI. The V end lost 3 bases, the J end lost 4 bases, and 9 bases lay between the germline ends. The CDR3 sequence is 13 residues long. The CDR3 region is CASSDQGSYGYTF. CDR3 coding DNA: TGTGCCAGCAGTGACCAGGGCTCCTATGGCTACACCTTC.

The chain links TRBV5-6 to TRBJ2-7; the match to TRBD2 covers 8 bases. V shed 1 base and J 6 bases; nucleotides not matched to a gene: 9. Germline assignment: CDR1 SGHDT and CDR2 YYEEEE. The length of the CDR3 is 15 residues. The CDR3 DNA reads as TGTGCCAGCAGCTTGTTCCAGCGGGAGACCGGCGAGCAGTACTTC. This gives the protein CASSLFQRETGEQYF.

V is TRBV19 and J is TRBJ1-2; a possible D gene is TRBD1 (6 bases). The CDR3 covers 13 residues. CDR1 is LNHDA, CDR2 SQIVND, per germline (reference sequence). V dropped 3 bases and J dropped 4 bases, with 9 bases sitting between them. CDR3: CASSMDSFYGYTF. Here the CDR3 DNA reads TGTGCCAGTAGTATGGACAGTTTCTATGGCTACACCTTC. The full variable domain, with the rest looked up from reference TRBV19 and TRBJ1-2, is DGGITQSPKYLFRKEGQNVTLSCEQNLNHDAMYWYRQDPGQGLRLIYYSQIVNDFQKGDIAEGYSVSREKKESFPLTVTSAQKNPTAFYLCASSMDSFYGYTFGSGTRLTVV.

This clone was seen once. Other DNA sequences of this sample code for an identical CDR3. This sequence joins TRBV30 and TRBJ1-6; 7 nucleotides line up with TRBD1. The CDR3 is 15 amino acids. The germline gives CDR1 GTSNPN, CDR2 SVGIG (reference sequence). With V trimmed by 1 base and J by 4 bases, 4 bases remained unmatched. The CDR3 DNA reads TGTGCCTGGAGTGCCCCGGGACAGTATAATTCACCCCTCCACTTT. Residues: CAWSAPGQYNSPLHF. Together with reference TRBV30 and TRBJ1-6, the CDR3 gives the full variable domain: SQTIHQWPATLVQPVGSPLSLECTVEGTSNPNLYWYRQAAGRGLQLLFYSVGIGQISSEVPQNLSASRPQDRQFILSSKKLLLSDSGFYLCAWSAPGQYNSPLHFGNGTRLTVT.

This clone was detected once. Compared with germline, one end of the junction differs, possibly owing to a read error. The sample holds other DNA sequences that translate to the same CDR3. The chain couples TRBV7-9 to TRBJ1-6, with a possible D match to TRBD1 (5 bases). The V gene's germline CDR1 is SEHNR and CDR2 FQNEAQ (reference sequence). The CDR3 covers 12 residues. CDR3 sequence (DNA): TGTGCCAGCAGCCGCAGGGATTCCCCCCTCCACTTT. It yields the protein CASSRRDSPLHF.

The V and J genes are TRBV15 and TRBJ2-7, with 10 bases that match TRBD1. Per germline, CDR1 LNHNV and CDR2 YYDKDF (reference sequence). The CDR3 totals 14 residues. V was pared by 5 bases and J by 4 bases, with 5 bases of the junction left unmatched. CDR3 nucleotide sequence: TGTGCCACCAGCTTACGGACAGGGGGTTACGAGCAGTACTTC. It is translated as CATSLRTGGYEQYF.

The V gene is TRBV27, the J gene TRBJ1-4, with a possible D match to TRBD1 (6 bases). Trimming stripped 0 bases from V and 10 bases from J, with 9 bases between. CDR1 is MNHEY and CDR2 is SMNVEV in the germline V gene (reference sequence). The CDR3 totals 13 residues. The CDR3 DNA sequence: TGTGCCAGCAGTTTATCCACAGGGCTAAAACTGTTTTTT. This codes for CASSLSTGLKLFF.

V usage is TRBV25-1 and J usage is TRBJ1-2; TRBD1 aligns across 9 bases. CDR1 is MGHDK, CDR2 SYGVNS, per germline. With 4 bases clipped from V and 7 bases from J, the junction kept 4 bases outside the gene matches. The CDR3 is 13 residues long. This chain's CDR3 is CASSGNRGLGYTF. In DNA, the CDR3 is TGTGCCAGCAGTGGCAACAGGGGGCTTGGCTACACCTTC.

The chain uses TRBV21-1 and TRBJ1-4; the table's D gene call, TRBD1, was not cross checked with the DNA. TRBV21-1 corresponds to a pseudogene. CDR3 length: 16 residues. The CDR3 coding sequence is TGTGCCAGCAGCAAACCGAACCAGGGGAACGTTGAAAAACTGTTTTTT. Protein: CASSKPNQGNVEKLFF.